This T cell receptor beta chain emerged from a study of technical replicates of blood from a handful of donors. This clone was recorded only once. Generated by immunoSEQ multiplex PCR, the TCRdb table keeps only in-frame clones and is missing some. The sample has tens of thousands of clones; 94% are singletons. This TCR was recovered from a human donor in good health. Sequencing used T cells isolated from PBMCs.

This CDR3 is CATSRDRGLTQETQYF. The CDR3, as DNA: TGTGCCACCAGCAGAGATAGGGGACTAACCCAAGAGACCCAGTACTTC. This chain joins TRBV15 and TRBJ2-5; 7 bases fit TRBD2. V was pared by 0 bases and J by 1 base, with 5 bases of the junction left unmatched. The CDR3 consists of 16 residues. Germline V lookup: CDR1 LNHNV, CDR2 YYDKDF (reference sequence).